The 20 T cell receptor beta chains below all came from one sample that was sequenced in a study of blood T cell repertoires in COVID-19. This table comes from immunoSEQ multiplex PCR, and its TCRdb copy is limited to in-frame clones, with some not included. This table has roughly 200,000 clones, approximately 90% appearing once. The specimen sequenced was peripheral blood. The receptors were sampled from a man aged 60 to 69 with active or convalescent COVID-19.

CDR3 loop: CASSSGSGRNEAFF. DNA for the CDR3: TGTGCCAGCAGCTCCGGGAGTGGGCGAAACGAAGCTTTCTTT. The V call is TRBV28, the J call TRBJ1-1; D call uncertain. Germline values: CDR1 MDHEN, CDR2 SYDVKM. V lost 6 bases to trimming and J lost 8 bases, with 19 bases between them. CDR3 length: 14 amino acids.

The CDR3 DNA is TGTGCCTGGAATAACAGGGGTACCTCTGGAAACACCATATATTTT. This codes for CAWNNRGTSGNTIYF. The V and J genes are TRBV30 and TRBJ1-3; TRBD1 aligns across 7 bases. The V gene end was trimmed by 4 bases and the J gene end by 0 bases; junction bases not matched to a gene: 6. There are 15 residues in the CDR3. Per germline, CDR1 GTSNPN and CDR2 SVGIG (reference sequence).

The chain recombines TRBV5-3 with TRBJ2-3; 7 bases line up with TRBD2. TRBV5-3 is reported as an ORF; its role is uncertain. With 4 bases clipped from V and 5 bases from J, the junction kept 13 bases outside the gene matches. This CDR3 comprises 16 residues. Here the CDR3 DNA reads TGTGCCAGAAGCAGCCTACGGGGGGTACCGATAGATACGCAGTATTTT. This codes for CARSSLRGVPIDTQYF.

The gene calls are TRBV9 and TRBJ2-3, with 12 bases fitting TRBD2. Germline V gives CDR1 SGDLS, CDR2 YYNGEE. The CDR3 runs to 16 residues. V dropped 4 bases and J dropped 4; count of bases not matched to a gene: 7. The CDR3 DNA is TGTGCCAGCAGCCCAAGACTAGCGGGGGTAGCAGATACGCAGTATTTT. This codes for CASSPRLAGVADTQYF.

J is TRBJ1-2 and V is TRBV9; weak D call: TRBD1 (5 bases). Trimming cost V 0 bases and J 8 bases, with 20 bases left between them. The CDR3 consists of 16 residues. Germline CDR1 SGDLS, CDR2 YYNGEE. The CDR3 DNA follows: TGTGCCAGCAGCGTAGTTGGGGGGGACCCTCACGGGGGCTACACCTTC. Amino acids: CASSVVGGDPHGGYTF.

The rearrangement uses TRBV5-5 and TRBJ2-7; D remains ambiguous. The CDR3 is made up of 11 amino acids. Trimming stripped 4 bases from V and 2 bases from J, with 4 bases between. Germline CDR1 SGHKS, CDR2 YYEKEE (reference sequence). The CDR3 loop is CASSPAYEQYF. The CDR3 nucleotides are TGTGCCAGCAGCCCGGCCTACGAGCAGTACTTC.

V is TRBV7-3 and J is TRBJ2-1; D is possibly TRBD1 (5 bases). Germline values: CDR1 SGHTA, CDR2 FQGTGA. This CDR3 is built from 13 residues. The V end lost 2 bases, the J end lost 6 bases, and 8 bases lay between the germline ends. CDR3 sequence reads: CASSLHRINEQFF. CDR3 in DNA: TGTGCCAGCAGCTTACACAGGATCAATGAGCAGTTCTTC. The full variable domain, completed using reference TRBV7-3 and TRBJ2-1, is GAGVSQTPSNKVTEKGKYVELRCDPISGHTALYWYRQSLGQGPEFLIYFQGTGAADDSGLPNDRFFAVRPEGSVSTLKIQRTERGDSAVYLCASSLHRINEQFFGPGTRLTVL.

The CDR3 coding sequence is TGTGCCGAAATGGGGCTCACCCCCTACAATGAGCAGTTCTTC. This sequence encodes CAEMGLTPYNEQFF. The rearrangement joins TRBV6-5 to TRBJ2-1; the D gene is possibly TRBD1 (5 bases). The CDR3 has 14 amino acids. V lost 11 bases and J lost 2, with 16 bases in between. In germline, CDR1 is MNHEY, CDR2 SVGAGI.

V and J are TRBV7-3 and TRBJ2-6; no clear D. V was trimmed by 3 bases and J by 0 bases, leaving 9 bases between them. Germline-derived CDR1 and CDR2 are SGHTA and FQGTGA. The CDR3 extends over 16 amino acids. CDR3 nucleotides: TGTGCCAGCAGCTTCGGTTCCCACTCTGGGGCCAACGTCCTGACTTTC. It is translated as CASSFGSHSGANVLTF.

The CDR3 is CASRRTGYGTEAFF. CDR3 DNA: TGTGCCAGCAGACGCACAGGGTATGGGACTGAAGCTTTCTTT. The chain links TRBV11-2 to TRBJ1-1, with D perhaps matching TRBD1 (6 bases). The CDR3 runs to 14 residues. Looked up from germline, CDR1 is SGHAT and CDR2 is FQNNGV. V gave up 6 bases and J gave up 5 bases, with 16 bases separating them.

This sequence joins TRBV2 and TRBJ1-2; D possibly corresponds to TRBD1 (5 bases). Germline V gives CDR1 SNHLY, CDR2 FYNNEI. The germline V and J ends were trimmed by 4 bases and 0 bases, with 6 bases remaining between them. This CDR3 spans 13 amino acids. The CDR3, as DNA: TGTGCCAGCAGTGGGACAACTAACTATGGCTACACCTTC. It translates to CASSGTTNYGYTF.

This clone was picked up one time. The chain is built from TRBV7-2 and TRBJ1-5, with no clear D. Germline V gives CDR1 SGHTA, CDR2 FQGNSA. Trimming left V 5 bases short and J 4 bases short, with 18 bases between. The CDR3 is 16 amino acids. The CDR3 sequence: CASSPRAAAGNQPQHF. The CDR3 nucleotides read TGTGCCAGCAGCCCCCGGGCGGCAGCGGGAAATCAGCCCCAGCATTTT.

The chain combines TRBV19 with TRBJ2-7; TRBD1 matches 8 bases. This CDR3 is built from 18 residues. J was trimmed by 4 bases and V by 1 base; bases with no gene match: 15. Germline assignment: CDR1 LNHDA and CDR2 SQIVND (reference sequence). The CDR3 loop reads CASSIALNSRGRRYEQYF. The CDR3 DNA reads TGTGCCAGTAGTATAGCCCTCAACAGCAGGGGGCGCAGATACGAGCAGTACTTC.

This clone was counted between two and nine times. The chain combines TRBV4-1 with TRBJ2-7; D unresolved. Trimming took 1 base from V and 3 from J, leaving 7 bases between them. The CDR3 totals 13 residues. Germline loops: CDR1 MGHRA, CDR2 YSYEKL. The CDR3 coding sequence is TGCGCCAGCAGCCAAGCGCCTAACTACGAGCAGTACTTC. This gives the protein CASSQAPNYEQYF.

The V call is TRBV4-1, the J call TRBJ1-2; possible D gene TRBD1, 5 bases. Per germline, CDR1 MGHRA and CDR2 YSYEKL. The CDR3 length is 15 residues. Trimming cost V 1 base and J 8 bases, with 17 bases left between them. In DNA form, the CDR3 reads TGCGCCAGCAGCCAAGTGTCGTGGCAGGGTGGGGGCTACACCTTC. Its protein is CASSQVSWQGGGYTF.

CDR3 sequence reads: CASGPGTGRAYEQYF. The CDR3 coding sequence is TGTGCTAGTGGACCTGGGACAGGGAGGGCCTACGAGCAGTACTTC. The gene calls are TRBV12-5 and TRBJ2-7; TRBD1 aligns across 9 bases. The CDR3 extends over 15 amino acids. Germline V gene sequence: CDR1 LGHNT, CDR2 FRNRAP. V trimming: 6 bases; J trimming: 2 bases; junction bases outside the gene matches: 8. Supplemented by reference TRBV12-5 and TRBJ2-7, the full variable domain reads DARVTQTPRHKVTEMGQEVTMRCQPILGHNTVFWYRQTMMQGLELLAYFRNRAPLDDSGMPKDRFSAEMPDATLATLKIQPSEPRDSAVYFCASGPGTGRAYEQYFGPGTRLTVT.

V gene TRBV29-1 combines with J gene TRBJ1-3; D is undetermined. Germline CDR1 is SQVTM and CDR2 is ANQGSEA. The CDR3 spans 16 residues. Trimming took 7 bases from V and 1 from J, leaving 20 bases between them. The CDR3 loop reads CSATLWVPGSGNTIYF. Here the CDR3 DNA reads TGCAGCGCGACCCTATGGGTGCCGGGGTCTGGAAACACCATATATTTT. Filled out from reference TRBV29-1 and TRBJ1-3, the complete variable domain reads SAVISQKPSRDICQRGTSLTIQCQVDSQVTMMFWYRQQPGQSLTLIATANQGSEATYESGFVIDKFPISRPNLTFSTLTVSNMSPEDSSIYLCSATLWVPGSGNTIYFGEGSWLTVV.

In nucleotides, the CDR3 is TGTGCCAGCTCACCAGCAAGCATAGAGCAGTTCTTC. The encoded protein is CASSPASIEQFF. The chain is built from TRBV18 and TRBJ2-1; D unclear. The ends were cut back, 2 bases at V and 10 bases at J, with 9 bases in the middle. CDR1 is KGHSH, CDR2 LQKENI, per germline. The CDR3 is made up of 12 amino acids.

The chain is built from TRBV29-1 and TRBJ2-3; D perhaps matches TRBD2 (5 bases). CDR1 and CDR2 (germline): SQVTM, ANQGSEA. Trimming removed 6 bases at V and 0 bases at J, with 13 bases between. CDR3 length: 14 amino acids. CDR3 nucleotides: TGCAGCGTCGAGACTATCACTAGCACAGATACGCAGTATTTT. It yields the protein CSVETITSTDTQYF.

Comment on this clone: This sample also contains other DNA sequences that code for the same CDR3. The CDR3 DNA is TGTGCCAGTAGTATAACGGGGAATCAGCCCCAGCATTTT. Residues: CASSITGNQPQHF. This chain joins TRBV19 and TRBJ1-5; D unclear. This CDR3 is 13 amino acids long. V lost 2 bases and J lost 4, with 6 bases in between. Germline V lookup: CDR1 LNHDA, CDR2 SQIVND (reference sequence).